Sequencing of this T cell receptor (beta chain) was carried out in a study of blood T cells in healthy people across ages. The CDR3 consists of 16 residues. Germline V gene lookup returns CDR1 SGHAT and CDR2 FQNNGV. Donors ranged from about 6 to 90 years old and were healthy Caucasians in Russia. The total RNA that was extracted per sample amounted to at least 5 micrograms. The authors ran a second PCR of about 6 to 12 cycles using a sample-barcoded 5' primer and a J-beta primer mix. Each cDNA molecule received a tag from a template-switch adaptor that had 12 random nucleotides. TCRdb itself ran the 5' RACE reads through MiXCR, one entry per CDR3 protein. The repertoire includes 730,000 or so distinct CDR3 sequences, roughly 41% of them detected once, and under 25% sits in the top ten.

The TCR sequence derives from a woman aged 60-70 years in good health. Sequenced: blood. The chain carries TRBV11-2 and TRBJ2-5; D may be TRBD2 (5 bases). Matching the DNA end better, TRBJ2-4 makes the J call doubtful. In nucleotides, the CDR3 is TGTGCCAGCAGCTTAGTTGCCGGGATAGCCAAAAACATTCAGTACTTC. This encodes CASSLVAGIAKNIQYF.